The rows below give T cell receptor beta chains drawn from one sample of a study of cytomegalovirus exposure and HLA in healthy donors. Profiling relied on immunoSEQ multiplex PCR, and the TCRdb table lists in-frame clones only, not all of them. The repertoire holds 150,000 or so clones, with about four fifths as singletons. The sequenced sample was PBMCs. The receptors stem from a young man in good health and CMV-seronegative. Each CDR3 is given with its conserved first and last residue. A D gene is named only where the DNA matches it firmly. Size is omitted from some rows. Given values are once, few, many or a class for expanded clones.

TRBJ1-3 | TRBV18 | TRBD1 | NA | TGTGCCAGCTCACCACGACAGGGGAATTTTGGAAACACCATATATTTT | CASSPRQGNFGNTIYF
TRBJ2-3 | TRBV6-1 | NA | few | TGTGCCAGCAGTGAAGAGGTGTTTGCGGGGGCATCAGGCCCTACAGATACGCAGTATTTT | CASSEEVFAGASGPTDTQYF
TRBJ1-2 | TRBV6-1 | TRBD1 | NA | TGTGCCAGCAGTTGGGACAGGGGGGTCTATGGCTACACCTTC | CASSWDRGVYGYTF
TRBJ1-2 | TRBV28 | NA | NA | TGTGCCAGCAGTTTCAGGGGTGTCTATGGCTACACCTTC | CASSFRGVYGYTF
TRBJ1-4 | TRBV5-1 | TRBD1 | once | TGCGCCAGCAGCTTGGGGAGGGGGCATGAAAAACTGTTTTTT | CASSLGRGHEKLFF
TRBJ2-3 | TRBV5-8 | TRBD2 | few | TGTGCCAGCAGCTACGGGACTAGCGGGGAAGATACGCAGTATTTT | CASSYGTSGEDTQYF
TRBJ2-7 | TRBV7-2 | TRBD2 | NA | TGTGCCAGCAGCCTTAGCGGGGGGGACTACGAGCAGTACTTC | CASSLSGGDYEQYF
TRBJ1-3 | TRBV28 | NA | NA | TGTGCCAGCAGTGGACATTCTCAGGGTAACACCATATATTTT | CASSGHSQGNTIYF
TRBJ2-3 | TRBV6-4 | NA | NA | TGTGCCAGCAGTGACAGGCTAGGGGACACAGATACGCAGTATTTT | CASSDRLGDTDTQYF
TRBJ1-5 | TRBV5-4 | TRBD1 | NA | TGTGCCAGCAGCCCTGGACCCCGACAGGGCCAAGGGCCCCAGCATTTT | CASSPGPRQGQGPQHF
TRBJ2-5 | TRBV19 | TRBD2 | once | TGTGCCAGTGGCACTAGCGGGCAAGAGACCCAGTACTTC | CASGTSGQETQYF
TRBJ1-3 | TRBV9 | NA | NA | TGTGCCAGCAGCGTAGTGGGGGGGCCCTTCTCTGGAAACACCATATATTTT | CASSVVGGPFSGNTIYF
TRBJ2-1 | TRBV9 | TRBD2 | NA | TGTGCCAGCAGCGTAGGAGCGGGGGGCGTTAACAATGAGCAGTTCTTC | CASSVGAGGVNNEQFF
TRBJ1-5 | TRBV6-6 | NA | once | TGTGCCAGCAGTTACGACACAGTTAGCAATCAGCCCCAGCATTTT | CASSYDTVSNQPQHF
TRBJ1-2 | TRBV11-2 | TRBD1 | NA | TGTGCCAGCAGCCCGACGCGGACAGGTACCTATGGCTACACCTTC | CASSPTRTGTYGYTF
TRBJ1-2 | TRBV5-1 | TRBD1 | NA | TGCGCCAGCAGCTTGACAGGGGGCAGCTATGGCTACACCTTC | CASSLTGGSYGYTF
TRBJ2-3 | TRBV2 | TRBD2 | NA | TGTGCCAGCAGTGTTGGTAGCGGGGGAACAGATACGCAGTATTTT | CASSVGSGGTDTQYF
TRBJ1-4 | TRBV11-2 | NA | NA | TGTGCCAGCAGCCCCTCGGGTGCAACTAATGAAAAACTGTTTTTT | CASSPSGATNEKLFF
TRBJ1-3 | TRBV6-5 | NA | NA | TGTGCCAGCAGTTACGACACAGGGAGCAACACCATATATTTT | CASSYDTGSNTIYF
TRBJ2-1 | TRBV2 | TRBD2 | NA | TGTGCCAGCAGCGCCAGCGGGGGGGGCTACAATGAGCAGTTCTTC | CASSASGGGYNEQFF
TRBJ1-1 | TRBV7-2 | NA | few | TGTGCCAGCAGCTCCCTGACAGGCAGAATGAACACTGAAGCTTTCTTT | CASSSLTGRMNTEAFF
TRBJ2-2 | TRBV16 | TRBD1 | NA | TGTGCCAGCAGCCAACCAGGACAGGTTGGCACCGGGGAGCTGTTTTTT | CASSQPGQVGTGELFF
TRBJ2-1 | TRBV27 | NA | NA | TGTGCCAGCAGTTTGGACTTTTCTCCCTACAATGAGCAGTTCTTC | CASSLDFSPYNEQFF
TRBJ2-5 | TRBV5-1 | TRBD1 | once | TGCGCCAGCAGCTTGAGACAGGGCCGTTACACGGAGACCCAGTACTTC | CASSLRQGRYTETQYF
TRBJ1-1 | TRBV10-3 | TRBD1 | few | TGTGCCATCAGTGTAAGACAGGGGGCTGAAGCTTTCTTT | CAISVRQGAEAFF
TRBJ1-1 | TRBV5-1 | NA | NA | TGCGCCAGCAGCGTAACAGGGACGACGGGGACTGAAGCTTTCTTT | CASSVTGTTGTEAFF
TRBJ2-5 | TRBV27 | NA | once | TGTGCCAGCAGTTTATTTGGGGCTCGGCAAGAGACCCAGTACTTC | CASSLFGARQETQYF
TRBJ2-1 | TRBV7-2 | TRBD2 | NA | TGTGCCAGCAGCCCTGGACTAGCGGGGGGGCGGGGAAATGAGCAGTTCTTC | CASSPGLAGGRGNEQFF
TRBJ2-7 | TRBV11-2 | TRBD2 | NA | TGTGCCAGCAGCTTAGGCGGGGGGGTGCTCTCCTACGAGCAGTACTTC | CASSLGGGVLSYEQYF
TRBJ1-1 | TRBV6-5 | NA | NA | TGTGCCAGCACCCAGGGGCTTATGAACACTGAAGCTTTCTTT | CASTQGLMNTEAFF
TRBJ2-5 | TRBV2 | NA | NA | TGTGCCAGCAGTCGACCAACAGGGAATAGGGATAGAAAGACCCAGTACTTC | CASSRPTGNRDRKTQYF
TRBJ1-1 | TRBV5-1 | NA | few | TGCGCCAGCAAAAAAGGGGGGGCGAACACTGAAGCTTTCTTT | CASKKGGANTEAFF
TRBJ1-1 | TRBV5-5 | TRBD1 | NA | TGTGCCAGCAGCGGAACAGGGGGCGAGAACACTGAAGCTTTCTTT | CASSGTGGENTEAFF
TRBJ1-1 | TRBV5-5 | TRBD1 | NA | TGTGCCAGCAGTGCATTGGACAGGGACACTGAAGCTTTCTTT | CASSALDRDTEAFF
TRBJ2-1 | TRBV5-5 | TRBD1 | NA | TGTGCCAGCAGCTTGGGTGGGACAGGGGGCTACAATGAGCAGTTCTTC | CASSLGGTGGYNEQFF
TRBJ1-5 | TRBV28 | NA | once | TGTGCCAGCAGTTTATCGGTTCAGCCCCAGCATTTT | CASSLSVQPQHF
TRBJ1-1 | TRBV5-4 | TRBD1 | NA | TGTGCCAGCAGCCCAAGACAGGGGGCGGCCGACACTGAAGCTTTCTTT | CASSPRQGAADTEAFF
TRBJ1-2 | TRBV28 | TRBD1 | NA | TGTGCCAGCAGGCGTATGACAGGGTATGGCTACACCTTC | CASRRMTGYGYTF
TRBJ1-2 | TRBV6-5 | TRBD1 | few | TGTGCCAGCAGTTACAACTTCATTACAGGGGACTATGGCTACACCTTC | CASSYNFITGDYGYTF
TRBJ1-2 | TRBV6-5 | NA | NA | TGTGCCAGCGACCCACCCGCGGCTGGGTTTGGCTACACCTTC | CASDPPAAGFGYTF
TRBJ2-5 | TRBV6-5 | NA | NA | TGTGCCAGCACTGCTCTCGGGGGTACTCAAGAGACCCAGTACTTC | CASTALGGTQETQYF
TRBJ2-1 | TRBV4-3 | TRBD1 | NA | TGCGCCAGCAGCCAAGTTTACGGGACAGGGTCCTACAATGAGCAGTTCTTC | CASSQVYGTGSYNEQFF
TRBJ1-2 | TRBV14 | TRBD1 | few | TGTGCCAGCAGCCAAGATATCACAGGGGGCCTCTATGGCTACACCTTC | CASSQDITGGLYGYTF
TRBJ1-1 | TRBV5-1 | TRBD1 | NA | TGCGCCAGCAGCTGGACAGGGGGCTTTGAAGCTTTCTTT | CASSWTGGFEAFF
TRBJ1-3 | TRBV28 | TRBD1 | NA | TGTGCCAGCAGGGCCGGGACAGCCCTTTCCTCTGGAAACACCATATATTTT | CASRAGTALSSGNTIYF
TRBJ2-6 | TRBV14 | NA | NA | TGTGCCAGCAGCCACAGGGTACCTGGGGCCAACGTCCTGACTTTC | CASSHRVPGANVLTF
TRBJ1-4 | TRBV5-1 | TRBD1 | few | TGCGCCAGCAGCTTGGCCCCAGGGGGAGTTGAAAAACTGTTTTTT | CASSLAPGGVEKLFF
TRBJ1-6 | TRBV6-5 | NA | NA | TGTGCCAGCAGTTTTGCCGGGGCGGGGAATTCACCCCTCCACTTT | CASSFAGAGNSPLHF
TRBJ2-2 | TRBV5-1 | NA | NA | TGCGCCAGCAGCTTGTCGTCGGGGGAGGCCGGGGAGCTGTTTTTT | CASSLSSGEAGELFF
TRBJ2-5 | TRBV6-1 | NA | NA | TGTGCCAGCAGATCCGGGAGAATAGAGACCCAGTACTTC | CASRSGRIETQYF
TRBJ1-1 | TRBV7-9 | TRBD1 | NA | TGTGCCAGCAGCCCATTAACAGGGGCATACGCTTTCTTT | CASSPLTGAYAFF
TRBJ1-2 | TRBV5-4 | NA | once | TGTGCCAGCAGCTCCCCCCCGGACAGAAGGTCCTACTTC | CASSSPPDRRSYF
TRBJ1-5 | TRBV7-2 | NA | NA | TGTGCCAGCAGCCCAGGAACAGGGTCGCAGCCCCAGCATTTT | CASSPGTGSQPQHF
TRBJ1-2 | TRBV2 | TRBD1 | NA | TGTGCCAGCAGTGTAGGGGGCGGATATGGCTACACCTTC | CASSVGGGYGYTF
TRBJ2-3 | TRBV19 | TRBD2 | NA | TGTGCCAGTAGTAGGACTAGCGGGGGTAGCACAGATACGCAGTATTTT | CASSRTSGGSTDTQYF
TRBJ2-6 | TRBV7-3 | TRBD2 | NA | TGTGCCAGCAGCCCCGGGGGGAACGGGGCCAACGTCCTGACTTTC | CASSPGGNGANVLTF
TRBJ1-4 | TRBV2 | TRBD1 | NA | TGTGCCAGCAGTAGAGGGACAGGGTTTGAAAAACTGTTTTTT | CASSRGTGFEKLFF
TRBJ2-5 | TRBV5-1 | NA | NA | TGCGCCAGCAGCTTCCCAGACCAAGAGACCCAGTACTTC | CASSFPDQETQYF